The 19 T cell receptor beta chains below come from one sample, sequenced in a study of response to subunit inactivated influenza vaccine. TCRdb used MiXCR to reprocess the RT-PCR reads, holding one entry per CDR3 protein. Among over 400,000 distinct CDR3 sequences listed, around 9.9% were seen once. Specimen: PBMCs from blood, collected 35 to 45 days after vaccination. These receptors were taken from a man between 50 and 59 years old who received an inactivated influenza vaccine.

This clonotype was observed many times. The chain employs TRBV6-5 and TRBJ1-1; 7 bases align to TRBD1. Germline values: CDR1 MNHEY, CDR2 SVGAGI. V gave up 2 bases and J gave up 1 base; unmatched junction bases: 1. The CDR3 spans 14 residues. CDR3 sequence reads: CASSYRTGNTEAFF. For the CDR3, the DNA is TGTGCCAGCAGTTACCGGACAGGGAACACTGAAGCTTTCTTT.

This clonotype was found many times. The chain couples TRBV12-3 or TRBV12-4 to TRBJ1-5, with a possible D match to TRBD1 (6 bases). The ends were cut back, 6 bases at V and 0 bases at J, with 15 bases in the middle. The CDR3 consists of 16 residues. The CDR3 loop is CASSRPGEGSNQPQHF. For the CDR3, the DNA is TGTGCCAGCAGCCGTCCAGGGGAGGGTAGCAATCAGCCCCAGCATTTT.

This rearrangement joins TRBV6-6 to TRBJ1-4, with unresolved D. In germline, CDR1 is MNHNY, CDR2 SVGAGI (reference sequence). The CDR3 spans 13 residues. V was trimmed by 2 bases and J by 5 bases, leaving 6 bases between them. CDR3 nucleotide sequence: TGTGCCAGCAGTTACATCCTGAATGAAAAACTGTTTTTT. Protein product: CASSYILNEKLFF.

This clonotype occurred a few times. The rearrangement joins TRBV20-1 to TRBJ2-7, with D tentatively TRBD1 (5 bases). CDR1 and CDR2 (germline): DFQATT, SNEGSKA (reference sequence). The CDR3 is 11 amino acids. Trimming took off 1 base at V and 5 bases at J, with 6 bases between the two ends. CDR3 sequence reads: CSARGGDEQYF. The CDR3 DNA reads TGCAGTGCTAGAGGGGGCGACGAGCAGTACTTC.

This clonotype occurred many times. The rearrangement joins TRBV20-1 to TRBJ1-2; D is unresolved. V lost 1 base to trimming and J lost 4 bases, with 10 bases between them. The CDR3 extends over 13 amino acids. The germline V gene has CDR1 DFQATT and CDR2 SNEGSKA (reference sequence). DNA of the CDR3: TGCAGTGCTAGAGCTCAGGATGTCTATGGCTACACCTTC. Translation gives CSARAQDVYGYTF.

Only a few counts were recorded for this clonotype. The chain recombines TRBV10-3 with TRBJ2-7; 9 bases fit TRBD1. Germline CDR1 ENHRY, CDR2 SYGVKD. The trim removed 9 bases at V and 2 bases at J, leaving 5 bases unmatched. The CDR3 runs 13 residues. CDR3 region: CAIRTGVAYEQYF. CDR3 coding DNA: TGTGCCATTAGGACAGGGGTCGCCTACGAGCAGTACTTC.

This clonotype was observed many times. The gene calls are TRBV9 and TRBJ1-5, with TRBD1 matching over 9 bases. With 4 bases clipped from V and 2 bases from J, the junction kept 13 bases outside the gene matches. The CDR3 length is 18 residues. CDR1 SGDLS and CDR2 YYNGEE come from the germline V gene. CDR3 in amino acids: CASSTHNRDREGNQPQHF. CDR3 DNA: TGTGCCAGCAGCACGCACAACCGGGACAGGGAGGGCAATCAGCCCCAGCATTTT.

The CDR3 spells CASSPDRVYEQYF. CDR3 DNA: TGTGCCAGCAGCCCGGACAGGGTCTACGAGCAGTACTTC. J is TRBJ2-7 and V is TRBV6-1, with 8 bases fitting TRBD1. Germline-derived CDR1 and CDR2 are MNHNS and SASEGT. This CDR3 spans 13 amino acids. Unmatched junction bases numbered 4, after V lost 6 bases and J lost 3 bases.

This clonotype was observed many times. This chain uses TRBV5-1 with TRBJ2-3, with a weak D call TRBD1 (6 bases). The CDR3 extends over 14 amino acids. V lost 0 bases to trimming and J lost 2 bases, with 7 bases between them. The germline V gene has CDR1 SGHRS and CDR2 YFSETQ. CDR3 residues: CASSLDRVTDTQYF. The CDR3 nucleotides read TGCGCCAGCAGCTTGGACAGGGTCACAGATACGCAGTATTTT.

This clonotype was seen more than once but under ten times. The J gene is TRBJ2-6, the V gene TRBV24-1, with a possible D match to TRBD1 (6 bases). Trimming took 3 bases from V and 9 from J, leaving 14 bases between them. The CDR3 length is 15 residues. From germline, CDR1 is KGHDR and CDR2 SFDVKD. CDR3 region: CATSDNRVSGNVLTF. The CDR3 bases are TGTGCCACCAGTGATAACAGGGTATCGGGCAACGTCCTGACTTTC.

The gene calls are TRBV24-1 and TRBJ2-5; D not certain. CDR1 KGHDR and CDR2 SFDVKD come from the germline V gene. The CDR3 is 16 amino acids. Trimming stripped 3 bases from V and 5 bases from J, with 18 bases between. The CDR3 region is CATSDIRPSSIETQYF. The CDR3 DNA sequence: TGTGCCACCAGTGATATTAGACCGTCCAGTATTGAGACCCAGTACTTC.

The chain carries TRBV12-3 or TRBV12-4 and TRBJ2-3; a weak D match, TRBD2 (5 bases). This CDR3 spans 14 amino acids. The ends were cut back, 1 base at V and 4 bases at J, with 9 bases in the middle. In nucleotides, the CDR3 is TGTGCCAGCAGTTTAGGGACTTCCCCAGATACGCAGTATTTT. This translates into CASSLGTSPDTQYF.

This clonotype was counted many times. The J gene is TRBJ1-2, the V gene TRBV12-3 or TRBV12-4; D is unclear. CDR3 length equals 15 residues. V shed 3 bases and J shed 6 bases, with 17 bases lying between them. The CDR3 DNA reads TGTGCCAGCAGTTTCAATGAGGGAGGACGGGATGGCTACACCTTC. It translates to CASSFNEGGRDGYTF.

This chain uses TRBV12-3 or TRBV12-4 with TRBJ2-5; 10 positions agree with TRBD2. With V trimmed by 5 bases and J by 3 bases, 9 bases remained unmatched. CDR3 length: 16 amino acids. In DNA form, the CDR3 reads TGTGCCAGCAGTATATCTAGCGGGGGAGAAAAAGAGACCCAGTACTTC. This encodes CASSISSGGEKETQYF.

This clonotype was observed at least ten times. The CDR3 here is CASSQMTGLTDTQYF. For the CDR3, the DNA is TGCGCCAGCAGCCAAATGACAGGGCTCACAGATACGCAGTATTTT. V gene TRBV5-1 combines with J gene TRBJ2-3, with TRBD1 identical over 7 bases. Germline V lookup: CDR1 SGHRS, CDR2 YFSETQ. The CDR3 length is 15 residues. Trimming took 4 bases from V and 2 from J; bases not matched to a gene: 7.

This clonotype was counted many times. CDR3 bases: TGCAGCGTTGCCCAGGGTGGTCTACAGTACTTC. This sequence encodes CSVAQGGLQYF. V is TRBV29-1 and J is TRBJ2-7; D possibly corresponds to TRBD1 (5 bases). The CDR3 totals 11 residues. Germline CDR1 is SQVTM and CDR2 is ANQGSEA. Deletions cut 4 bases from V and 10 bases from J, with 14 bases between.

This clonotype was counted many times. The chain carries TRBV20-1 and TRBJ1-1; D not resolved. This CDR3 has 14 amino acids. V lost 3 bases, J lost 3 bases, and 14 bases lay in between. Germline V CDR1 and CDR2: DFQATT, SNEGSKA (reference sequence). For the CDR3, the DNA is TGCAGTGCTAGGGTAACATATTCCGACACTGAAGCTTTCTTT. This translates into CSARVTYSDTEAFF.

CDR3 residues: CASGTRFGYTF. CDR3 coding DNA: TGTGCCAGCGGAACAAGGTTTGGCTACACCTTC. The chain joins TRBV14 to TRBJ1-2; D remains ambiguous. V was pared by 8 bases and J by 7 bases, with 11 bases between. Germline CDR1 is SGHDN and CDR2 is FVKESK. The CDR3 loop spans 11 amino acids.

The chain has TRBV5-4 and TRBJ2-7; 10 bases fit TRBD2. J was trimmed by 6 bases and V by 4 bases; bases with no gene match: 7. This CDR3 has 14 amino acids. Germline assignment: CDR1 SGHNT and CDR2 YYREEE (reference sequence). The CDR3 sequence: CASSPTSGRVEQYF. The CDR3 nucleotides read TGTGCCAGCAGCCCGACCAGCGGGAGGGTCGAGCAGTACTTC.